A single sample is the source of the 25 T cell receptor beta chains below, sequenced in a study of CD8+CD57+ T cells in acquired aplastic anemia (dated by TCRdb to the late 2010s). TCRdb lists the instrument as Illumina HiSeq 2000. Genomic DNA served as template for TCR beta VDJ combination and CDR3 sequence profiling. TCRdb trimmed public reads at Q25 via fastp, called clones via MiXCR and kept in-frame beta chains. Every entry covers one CDR3 protein and lists the most common genes and DNA from its rows. The sample table contains roughly 130,000 distinct CDR3 sequences; only one count was recorded for around 48% of them. The ten largest clones represent 2% to 3% of the sample. The sequencing input was sorted CD4+, CD8+, or CD8+CD57+ T cells (not recorded which) from PBMCs. These receptors all stem from a human donor in good health, serving as a control.

This clonotype has just one count. This sequence joins TRBV29-1 and TRBJ2-3, with 16 bases matching TRBD2. V was clipped by 5 bases and J by 4 bases; unmatched bases: 6. Germline CDR1 is SQVTM and CDR2 is ANQGSEA. This CDR3 is 16 amino acids long. CDR3 region: CSVTGTSGGAADTQYF. As DNA, the CDR3 is TGCAGCGTTACCGGGACTAGCGGGGGGGCGGCAGATACGCAGTATTTT.

This clonotype appeared many times. The chain combines TRBV15 with TRBJ1-5; D may be TRBD1 (6 bases). The CDR3 length is 14 residues. Looked up from germline, CDR1 is LNHNV and CDR2 is YYDKDF (reference sequence). Between the trimmed V and J ends, which lost 5 bases and 6 bases, there was a span of 14 bases. For the CDR3, the DNA is TGTGCCACCAGCCCCCGAAACAGGGTTCAGCCCCAGCATTTT. Protein sequence: CATSPRNRVQPQHF.

The V call is TRBV10-3, the J call TRBJ1-2; TRBD1 matches at 11 bases. This CDR3 is 15 amino acids long. With V trimmed by 6 bases and J by 4 bases, 7 bases remained unmatched. Germline CDR1 is ENHRY and CDR2 is SYGVKD. In DNA form, the CDR3 reads TGTGCCATCAGCAAACCCGGGACAGGGGGCTATGGCTACACCTTC. Translating gives CAISKPGTGGYGYTF.

This chain joins TRBV6-1 and TRBJ1-5, with D possibly matching TRBD1 (6 bases). In germline, CDR1 is MNHNS, CDR2 SASEGT. The V end lost 3 bases, the J end lost 3 bases, and 9 bases lay between the germline ends. The CDR3 consists of 14 residues. The chain's CDR3 is CASSDQGNNQPQHF. The CDR3 region has the DNA TGTGCCAGCAGTGACCAGGGGAACAATCAGCCCCAGCATTTT.

This clonotype occurred a few times. This could be a read error, since a much larger clone is one nucleotide away. In DNA, the CDR3 is TGCGCCAGCAGCCAAGATTTAGGGGCAGACAATGAAAAACTGTTTTTT. Translation: CASSQDLGADNEKLFF. The rearrangement uses TRBV4-3 and TRBJ1-4; the D gene is possibly TRBD1 (5 bases). V was trimmed by 0 bases and J by 5 bases, leaving 13 bases between them. The CDR3 has 16 amino acids. Germline-derived CDR1 and CDR2 are LGHNA and YSLEER.

The chain couples TRBV10-3 to TRBJ2-3, with D maybe TRBD2 (6 bases). The germline V and J ends were trimmed by 5 bases and 7 bases, with 19 bases remaining between them. The CDR3 loop spans 15 amino acids. CDR1 and CDR2 (germline): ENHRY, SYGVKD. CDR3 DNA: TGTGCCATCAGTAGTTACGGGGAGGTCATGCATACGCAGTATTTT. The encoded protein is CAISSYGEVMHTQYF.

This clonotype was seen ten or more times. The V and J genes are TRBV9 and TRBJ2-7, with 7 bases aligning to TRBD1. CDR3 length: 16 residues. Germline V lookup: CDR1 SGDLS, CDR2 YYNGEE. V lost 0 bases and J lost 4; bases outside the gene matches: 10. This CDR3 reads CASSVGEGANLYEQYF. The CDR3 nucleotides are TGTGCCAGCAGCGTAGGAGAGGGGGCTAATTTGTACGAGCAGTACTTC.

The chain combines TRBV29-1 with TRBJ2-7, with 7 nucleotides matching TRBD1. There are 13 residues in the CDR3. V trimming: 5 bases; J trimming: 4 bases; junction bases outside the gene matches: 8. Germline V gene sequence: CDR1 SQVTM, CDR2 ANQGSEA. The chain's CDR3 is CSVSGGRSYEQYF. The CDR3 DNA follows: TGCAGCGTTTCAGGGGGTCGCTCTTACGAGCAGTACTTC.

This chain connects TRBV11-2 to TRBJ2-3; tentatively, D is TRBD1 (6 bases). Germline lookup yields CDR1 SGHAT and CDR2 FQNNGV. V was cut by 4 bases and J by 0 bases, with 17 bases left in between. The CDR3 runs 17 residues. The CDR3: CASSSVLGHRSTDTQYF. The CDR3 nucleotides read TGTGCCAGCAGCTCCGTGTTGGGACACCGTAGCACAGATACGCAGTATTTT. The full variable domain, in which reference TRBV11-2 and TRBJ2-3 provide the parts outside the CDR3, is EAGVAQSPRYKIIEKRQSVAFWCNPISGHATLYWYQQILGQGPKLLIQFQNNGVVDDSQLPKDRFSAERLKGVDSTLKIQPAKLEDSAVYLCASSSVLGHRSTDTQYFGPGTRLTVL.

This clonotype came up many times. The chain carries TRBV6-1 and TRBJ1-2, with a possible D match to TRBD1 (5 bases). The CDR3 sequence is 13 residues long. From germline, CDR1 is MNHNS and CDR2 SASEGT. Between the trimmed V and J ends, which lost 6 bases and 4 bases, there was a span of 12 bases. This CDR3 reads CASRRTSIYGYTF. CDR3 nucleotides: TGTGCCAGCAGACGGACAAGCATCTATGGCTACACCTTC.

This clonotype has just a few counts. The chain carries TRBV19 and TRBJ1-5; 10 nucleotides agree with TRBD1. The germline gives CDR1 LNHDA, CDR2 SQIVND (reference sequence). J lost 6 bases, V lost 9 bases, and 8 bases had no gene match. The CDR3 runs 14 residues. CDR3 sequence reads: CASTTGGAGQPQHF. CDR3 bases: TGTGCCAGCACGACAGGGGGCGCAGGTCAGCCCCAGCATTTT.

This clonotype was detected many times. The chain links TRBV20-1 to TRBJ2-1; D gene unclear. Deletions cut 0 bases from V and 7 bases from J, with 7 bases between. The CDR3 contains 12 residues. Germline-derived CDR1 and CDR2 are DFQATT and SNEGSKA (reference sequence). CDR3 region: CSARDWANEQFF. The DNA for the CDR3 is TGCAGTGCTAGAGATTGGGCAAATGAGCAGTTCTTC.

This clonotype appeared a single time. This chain connects TRBV19 to TRBJ2-7, with D possibly matching TRBD1 (6 bases). This CDR3 spans 12 amino acids. Germline V gives CDR1 LNHDA, CDR2 SQIVND (reference sequence). Trimming left V 8 bases short and J 0 bases short, with 8 bases between. CDR3 sequence (DNA): TGTGCCAGTGGACAGAGCTCCTACGAGCAGTACTTC. Amino acid sequence: CASGQSSYEQYF.

With regard to this clonotype: Compared with germline, one end of the junction differs, possibly owing to a read error. The V and J genes are TRBV10-3 and TRBJ1-1; TRBD1 matches 10 bases. CDR3 length equals 13 residues. Per the germline V gene, CDR1 is ENHRY and CDR2 is SYGVKD. The CDR3 sequence is CAIRDRGNTEAFF. CDR3 bases: TGTGCCATCAGGGACAGGGGGAACACTGAGGCTTTCTTT.

The chain couples TRBV7-2 to TRBJ2-5; D is unresolved. CDR1 is SGHTA and CDR2 is FQGNSA in the germline V gene. V was shortened by 5 bases and J by 5 bases, with 9 bases between the two germline ends. CDR3 length equals 12 residues. CDR3 residues: CASSLWWETQYF. The CDR3 nucleotides read TGTGCCAGCAGCCTCTGGTGGGAGACCCAGTACTTC.

This clonotype has a single count. The CDR3 end shows no conserved phenylalanine or tryptophan, and so a read error is likely. The DNA is omitted, as the CDR3 cannot be located on it reliably, and the CDR3 follows TCRdb's listing. The V call is TRBV24-1, the J call TRBJ2-6; the listed D gene, TRBD2, was not tested against the DNA. 8 amino acids form the CDR3, both terminal residues included. From germline, CDR1 is KGHDR and CDR2 SFDVKD. The CDR3 sequence: CATSDPTS.

This chain uses TRBV10-1 with TRBJ1-2, with TRBD1 matching 7 bases. This CDR3 comprises 13 residues. Germline trimming cut 2 bases from V and 8 bases from J; bases unmatched to any gene: 5. Germline values: CDR1 WNHNN, CDR2 SYGVQD (reference sequence). CDR3 DNA sequence: TGCGCCAGCAGTGAGGACAGGGTCTACGGCTACACCTTC. Its translation is CASSEDRVYGYTF.

This clonotype has only one observation. This chain connects TRBV5-6 to TRBJ2-2; TRBD1 might be the D (6 bases). The CDR3 length is 15 residues. V dropped 7 bases and J dropped 5 bases, with 18 bases sitting between them. Germline CDR1 SGHDT, CDR2 YYEEEE. The CDR3 protein is CASGTGTYFTGELFF. Written as DNA, the CDR3 is TGTGCCAGCGGCACCGGGACATACTTTACCGGGGAGCTGTTTTTT. Full variable domain (remainder filled in from reference TRBV5-6 and TRBJ2-2): DAGVTQSPTHLIKTRGQQVTLRCSPKSGHDTVSWYQQALGQGPQFIFQYYEEEERQRGNFPDRFSGHQFPNYSSELNVNALLLGDSALYLCASGTGTYFTGELFFGEGSRLTVL.

This clonotype was detected many times. The chain couples TRBV4-3 to TRBJ1-2; D uncertain. V dropped 0 bases and J dropped 2 bases, with 13 bases sitting between them. The CDR3 spans 16 residues. Germline CDR1 and CDR2: LGHNA and YSLEER. CDR3 sequence (DNA): TGCGCCAGCAGCCAAGATAATGCGGCACCCAACTATGGCTACACCTTC. Translation gives CASSQDNAAPNYGYTF.

In the case of this clonotype: With a much larger clone just one base away, this may be a read error. Here the CDR3 DNA reads TGCAGTGCTAAAGGGTGGTTCGGGGATAGTGAAAAACTGTCTTTT. It yields the protein CSAKGWFGDSEKLSF. The genes are TRBV20-1 and TRBJ1-4; no reliable D call. CDR3 length: 15 amino acids. CDR1 is DFQATT and CDR2 is SNEGSKA in the germline V gene (reference sequence).

This clonotype was observed many times. The V gene is TRBV11-3, the J gene TRBJ2-7; 10 nucleotides align to TRBD2. Trimming cost V 1 base and J 5 bases; bases outside gene matches: 5. This CDR3 contains 15 residues. The germline CDR1 and CDR2 sequences are SGHNT and YENEEA. The DNA for the CDR3 is TGTGCCAGCAGCTTAGGAGCGGGGGGGCAGAACGAGCAGTACTTC. This codes for CASSLGAGGQNEQYF.

Comments on this clonotype: One base away lies a much larger clone, so this may be a sequencing read error. This chain joins TRBV7-8 and TRBJ2-2, with D possibly matching TRBD2 (6 bases). This CDR3 has 14 amino acids. Per the germline V gene, CDR1 is SGHVS and CDR2 is FQNEAQ. The CDR3 DNA reads TGTGCCAGCAGCTTAGCAGCCGGGACCGGGGGGCTGTTTTTT. Amino acid sequence: CASSLAAGTGGLFF.

Points on this clonotype: This may be a read error: a much more frequent sequence differs by one nucleotide. The V and J genes are TRBV4-2 and TRBJ2-7, with 10 bases matching TRBD2. Germline trimming cut 4 bases from V and 7 bases from J; bases unmatched to any gene: 16. Germline V gene data show CDR1 as LGHNA and CDR2 as YNFKEQ. CDR3 size: 17 residues. The CDR3 sequence is CASSPRVQRGGPHEQYF. The DNA of the CDR3 is TGTGCCAGCAGCCCGAGGGTCCAGCGGGGGGGCCCGCATGAGCAGTACTTC.

This clonotype was found many times. This chain uses TRBV7-9 with TRBJ1-2; the D is unclear. Germline CDR1 is SEHNR and CDR2 is FQNEAQ (reference sequence). Trimming stripped 2 bases from V and 5 bases from J, with 21 bases between. This CDR3 has 17 amino acids. The CDR3 nucleotides read TGTGCCAGCAGCTTACTAGGTGGAGTTACGGGGAGGTATGGCTACACCTTC. Amino acid sequence: CASSLLGGVTGRYGYTF.

In its sample, this clonotype was seen many times. The chain recombines TRBV9 with TRBJ1-2, with 8 bases matching TRBD1. With 3 bases clipped from V and 0 bases from J, the junction kept 4 bases outside the gene matches. CDR1 is SGDLS and CDR2 is YYNGEE in the germline V gene. The CDR3 runs 15 residues. CDR3 residues: CASSATTGANYGYTF. The DNA for the CDR3 is TGTGCCAGCAGCGCGACGACAGGGGCTAACTATGGCTACACCTTC.